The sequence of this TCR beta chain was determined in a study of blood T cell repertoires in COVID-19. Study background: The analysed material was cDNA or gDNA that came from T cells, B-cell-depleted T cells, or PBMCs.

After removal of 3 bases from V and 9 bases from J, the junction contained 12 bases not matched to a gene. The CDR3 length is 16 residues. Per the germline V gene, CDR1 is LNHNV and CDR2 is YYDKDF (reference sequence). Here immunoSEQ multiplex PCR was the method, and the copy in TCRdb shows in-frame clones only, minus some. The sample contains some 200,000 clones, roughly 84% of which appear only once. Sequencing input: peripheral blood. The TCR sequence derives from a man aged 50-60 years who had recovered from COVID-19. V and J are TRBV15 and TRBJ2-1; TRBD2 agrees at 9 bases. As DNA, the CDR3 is TGTGCCACCAGCAGCGCGGGGGGGCGGGAGCATGTTGAGCAGTTCTTC. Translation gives CATSSAGGREHVEQFF. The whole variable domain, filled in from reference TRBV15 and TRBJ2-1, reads DAMVIQNPRYQVTQFGKPVTLSCSQTLNHNVMYWYQQKSSQAPKLLFHYYDKDFNNEADTPDNFQSRRPNTSFCFLDIRSPGLGDTAMYLCATSSAGGREHVEQFFGPGTRLTVL.